The text below deals with one T cell receptor beta chain. There is no known antigen for this receptor. No base quality information exists; no much larger clone differs at one position. Ficoll-Paque density gradient centrifugation was used to isolate PBMCs. V and J are truncated by 6 bases and 1 base respectively, leaving an intervening sequence of 13 bases. The germline V gene (reference sequence) yields MNHNY for CDR1 and SVGAGI for CDR2. From the cysteine through the valine, the CDR3 covers 14 amino acids. The CDR3 DNA has 42 bases and is translated from base 1. This sample was sequenced with an Illumina NovaSeq 6000. TCRalpha and TCRbeta cDNA libraries were built by 5'RACE with constant-segment primers, adding sample barcodes and unique molecular identifiers. Trizol reagent was used to extract RNA from every sample. Amplification of the libraries took two PCR steps, and the second step added a second sample barcode plus Illumina TruSeq adapters. Sequencing of the libraries was done on an Illumina NovaSeq, producing 2 x 150 bp paired-end reads. As for how the authors treated the data: Demultiplexing of reads and collapsing into UMI-guided consensus sequences were performed with migec v1.2.7. With mixcr v2.1.11, UMI consensuses were aligned to TRA and TRB V and J templates and assembled into clonotypes. Clonotypes were classified as expanded or contracted when called significant by both edgeR and NoisET, with noise models trained on biological replicates. For edgeR calls, a false discovery rate-adjusted p below 0.01 and a log2 fold-change threshold of 1 were applied. As an exploratory analysis of dynamics, max-normalized trajectories of the 1000 most abundant clonotypes were examined by PCA with hierarchical clustering. Separately sequenced CD4+ and CD8+ repertoires were used to assign the CD4 or CD8 phenotype of responding clones. TCRdb trimmed public reads at Q25 via fastp, called clones via MiXCR and kept in-frame beta chains. Each record represents a unique CDR3 protein, reported with the most common genes and DNA among its rows. These V and J calls originate from TCRdb's pipeline instead of the authors' own analysis. The sample yields about 400,000 distinct CDR3 sequences; 13% to 15% were counted once. The leading ten clones occupy 22% of the sample.

This record comes from a study of T-cell memory formation after mild COVID-19 (TCRdb year 2021). Regarding the complete study: Most TCR sequence clusters were specific to one of the two donors. In a couple of donors, T-cell clones that expanded and contracted after mild COVID-19 were followed by sequencing TCRalpha and TCRbeta repertoires longitudinally. Two young, previously healthy adult volunteers, one female and one male, were included in the cohort.

Broader findings and caveats from the paper: Contracting CD4+ clones turned up mainly in the CM and EM memory subsets, whereas EMRA was where CD8+ clones were enriched. The study included only a couple of mild cases, and larger cohorts that include severe cases with pre-infection samples were judged to be necessary. From day 15 to 85, contracting clones showed balanced CD4/CD8 phenotypes, whereas a second wave of clones that expanded from day 15 to 37 leaned towards CD4+. Some responding clones were detected in pre-infection memory, suggesting pre-existing cross-reactive memory T cells joined the SARS-CoV-2 response. The second-wave clones that peaked on day 37 were not confirmed to be SARS-CoV-2 specific.

Material for sequencing was PBMCs or a T cell subset sorted from them (not recorded which). The V gene is TRBV6-6 and the J gene is TRBJ2-7, with the identity of the D gene unclear. The sequence was obtained from a man younger than 30 who had mild COVID-19 (a few samples of this study predate the infection). The sample titles of this study are shuffled in the database, so cell type and time point are left out; the donor was told from shared clones. The CDR3 reads CASRAPDISYEQYV. In nucleotide form, the sequence is TGTGCCAGCAGGGCACCGGATATATCCTACGAGCAGTACGTC.